Below, 18 T cell receptor beta chains from the same sample are listed, as sequenced in a study of T cell responses to AZD1222 COVID-19 vaccine (dated by TCRdb to about 2021). This specimen's time point label, interpreted: baseline before first vaccination. Libraries were constructed by the immunoSEQ multiplex PCR assay. Drawn from immuneACCESS, this table holds only the in-frame rearrangements with V and J called that TCRdb kept. Clones are partly lost; checked studies trace under half to an unresolved V gene and leave the rest unexplained. The sample table contains fewer than 130,000 clones; only one count was recorded for 70% to 90% of them. Of the sample, around 3.3% falls within the top ten clones. The specimen was peripheral blood, collected on day 0 of AZD1222 vaccination. The receptors here all came from an adult in good health.

As DNA, the CDR3 is TGTGCCCAAAAGGAATTAACTAAGGACACCGGGGAGCTGTTTTTT. Amino acids: CAQKELTKDTGELFF. V and J are TRBV30 and TRBJ2-2; D is unclear. The CDR3 totals 15 residues. V was trimmed by 8 bases and J by 3 bases, leaving 19 bases between them. The germline V gene has CDR1 GTSNPN and CDR2 SVGIG (reference sequence). The full variable domain, with the rest looked up from reference TRBV30 and TRBJ2-2, is SQTIHQWPATLVQPVGSPLSLECTVEGTSNPNLYWYRQAAGRGLQLLFYSVGIGQISSEVPQNLSASRPQDRQFILSSKKLLLSDSGFYLCAQKELTKDTGELFFGEGSRLTVL.

V and J are TRBV11-3 and TRBJ2-1; no reliable D call. The CDR3 extends over 14 amino acids. Trimming cost V 0 bases and J 9 bases, with 12 bases left between them. Germline CDR1 is SGHNT and CDR2 is YENEEA. CDR3 sequence (DNA): TGTGCCAGCAGCTTAGATCCGGGCGTCGGTGAGCAGTTCTTC. It yields the protein CASSLDPGVGEQFF.

The V call is TRBV10-3, the J call TRBJ2-7; 9 bases are shared with TRBD1. Germline V gives CDR1 ENHRY, CDR2 SYGVKD. Germline trimming cut 6 bases from V and 3 bases from J; bases unmatched to any gene: 6. This CDR3 is 14 amino acids long. CDR3 bases: TGTGCCATCAGACACTCGGGACAGGGCTACGAGCAGTACTTC. This translates into CAIRHSGQGYEQYF.

The V and J genes are TRBV6-1 and TRBJ1-5; tentatively, D is TRBD1 (5 bases). Trimming shortened V by 1 base and J by 0 bases, and 13 bases separated the two germline ends. CDR3 length: 17 residues. Germline values: CDR1 MNHNS, CDR2 SASEGT. The CDR3 nucleotides read TGTGCCAGCAGTGAAGTTTGGGACCTCTATAGCAATCAGCCCCAGCATTTT. Its protein product is CASSEVWDLYSNQPQHF.

V usage is TRBV5-6 and J usage is TRBJ1-5; no clear D gene. The germline V and J ends were trimmed by 1 base and 0 bases, with 17 bases remaining between them. This CDR3 contains 18 residues. CDR1 is SGHDT, CDR2 YYEEEE, per germline. CDR3 loop: CASSLYWAVGYSNQPQHF. The CDR3 DNA follows: TGTGCCAGCAGCTTGTATTGGGCGGTTGGATATAGCAATCAGCCCCAGCATTTT. The full variable domain, rest sourced from reference TRBV5-6 and TRBJ1-5, is DAGVTQSPTHLIKTRGQQVTLRCSPKSGHDTVSWYQQALGQGPQFIFQYYEEEERQRGNFPDRFSGHQFPNYSSELNVNALLLGDSALYLCASSLYWAVGYSNQPQHFGDGTRLSIL.

This chain uses TRBV15 with TRBJ2-3, with 10 bases that match TRBD2. Per germline, CDR1 LNHNV and CDR2 YYDKDF (reference sequence). The CDR3 extends over 16 amino acids. Trimming cost V 2 bases and J 6 bases; bases outside gene matches: 8. The CDR3, as DNA: TGTGCCACCAGCAGACGGAGCGGGAGGGCCGGCGATACGCAGTATTTT. Its translation is CATSRRSGRAGDTQYF.

This clone appeared once. This chain joins TRBV9 and TRBJ2-1; 8 bases align to TRBD2. The J segment lost 6 bases and the V segment lost 0 bases, leaving 5 bases of the junction unmatched. The germline CDR1 and CDR2 sequences are SGDLS and YYNGEE. The CDR3 length is 15 residues. CDR3 coding DNA: TGTGCCAGCAGCGTAGAGAGCGGGGGAACCAATGAGCAGTTCTTC. Its translation: CASSVESGGTNEQFF.

This chain uses TRBV19 with TRBJ1-1; D call uncertain. The CDR3 consists of 14 residues. From germline, CDR1 is LNHDA and CDR2 SQIVND (reference sequence). Trimming removed 8 bases from V and 6 bases from J, with 19 bases in between. The CDR3: CASGTQAAVAEAFF. CDR3 DNA sequence: TGTGCCAGTGGAACGCAGGCGGCGGTGGCTGAAGCTTTCTTT.

This chain links TRBV11-3 with TRBJ2-2; the D is unclear. The V gene's germline CDR1 is SGHNT and CDR2 YENEEA. Trimming cost V 2 bases and J 6 bases, with 13 bases left between them. There are 15 residues in the CDR3. The CDR3, as DNA: TGTGCCAGCAGCTTACTTAGGGCAGAGCCCGGGGAGCTGTTTTTT. Protein: CASSLLRAEPGELFF.

V is TRBV6-1 and J is TRBJ2-2; D tentatively fits TRBD1 or TRBD2 (5 bases each). Germline V gene data show CDR1 as MNHNS and CDR2 as SASEGT. Trimming shortened V by 4 bases and J by 2 bases, and 14 bases separated the two germline ends. CDR3 length: 16 residues. CDR3 DNA: TGTGCCAGCAGTGGGCCCGCGAGGGGAAACACCGGGGAGCTGTTTTTT. Its translation is CASSGPARGNTGELFF.

V usage is TRBV5-1 and J usage is TRBJ2-6; D might be TRBD1 (6 bases). Looked up from germline, CDR1 is SGHRS and CDR2 is YFSETQ. The CDR3 runs 17 residues. V lost 2 bases and J 2 bases, leaving 14 bases between the germline ends. This CDR3 is CASSLTLAGAGANVLTF. CDR3 sequence (DNA): TGCGCCAGCAGCTTAACATTGGCAGGGGCTGGGGCCAACGTCCTGACTTTC.

The chain uses TRBV11-2 and TRBJ1-1, with no clear D. The V gene's germline CDR1 is SGHAT and CDR2 FQNNGV. Trimming removed 3 bases from V and 3 bases from J, with 11 bases in between. CDR3 length equals 14 residues. The CDR3 DNA is TGTGCCAGCAGCTTTGGTCCGACTGACACTGAAGCTTTCTTT. Its translation: CASSFGPTDTEAFF.

The table lists this clone with a few counts. V gene TRBV13 combines with J gene TRBJ1-1; TRBD1 matches 7 bases. The CDR3 is 14 residues long. V shed 6 bases, J shed 0 bases, and the junction held 4 bases outside the gene matches. CDR1 and CDR2 (germline): PRHDT, FYEKMQ (reference sequence). The CDR3 protein is CASRRGQLNTEAFF. The DNA of the CDR3 is TGTGCCAGCAGACGGGGACAGTTGAACACTGAAGCTTTCTTT.

A note on this clone: Other nucleotide sequences from this sample produce the same CDR3. This chain joins TRBV9 and TRBJ1-1, with D possibly TRBD1 on 6 matching bases. Germline CDR1 SGDLS, CDR2 YYNGEE. Between the trimmed V and J ends, which lost 4 bases and 4 bases, there was a span of 17 bases. The CDR3 totals 15 residues. The CDR3 nucleotides are TGTGCCAGCAGCCCCTCGGGAGGGGGGGGCACTGAAGCTTTCTTT. It codes for CASSPSGGGGTEAFF.

About this clone itself: This sample also contains other DNA sequences that code for the same CDR3. This chain connects TRBV10-3 to TRBJ2-5; D is possibly TRBD2 (5 bases). V was cut by 3 bases and J by 5 bases, with 7 bases left in between. The germline gives CDR1 ENHRY, CDR2 SYGVKD. The CDR3 is made up of 12 amino acids. The CDR3 DNA reads as TGTGCCATCAGTGAACGGGGTGAGACCCAGTACTTC. Amino acid sequence: CAISERGETQYF.

The rearrangement links TRBV25-1 to TRBJ1-1, with TRBD1 as a possible D gene (5 bases). V lost 4 bases to trimming and J lost 4 bases, with 13 bases between them. The germline V gene encodes CDR1 MGHDK and CDR2 SYGVNS. The CDR3 has 14 residues. Here the CDR3 reads CASSVPGRFTEAFF. The CDR3 bases are TGTGCCAGCAGTGTTCCAGGGAGGTTCACTGAAGCTTTCTTT. Supplemented by reference TRBV25-1 and TRBJ1-1, the full variable domain reads EADIYQTPRYLVIGTGKKITLECSQTMGHDKMYWYQQDPGMELHLIHYSYGVNSTEKGDLSSESTVSRIRTEHFPLTLESARPSHTSQYLCASSVPGRFTEAFFGQGTRLTVV.

The chain carries TRBV6-2 or TRBV6-3 and TRBJ1-5, with 8 nucleotides matching TRBD1. This CDR3 is 15 amino acids long. Germline trimming cut 5 bases from V and 7 bases from J; bases unmatched to any gene: 10. Germline V lookup: CDR1 MNHEY, CDR2 SVGEGT. The CDR3 protein is CASSRPGTGGQPQHF. The CDR3 region has the DNA TGTGCCAGCAGTCGTCCGGGGACAGGTGGCCAGCCCCAGCATTTT.

The CDR3 loop is CASSTDYNEQFF. Written as DNA, the CDR3 is TGTGCCAGCAGTACGGATTACAATGAGCAGTTCTTC. This rearrangement joins TRBV6-6 to TRBJ2-1; D gene ambiguous. The CDR3 runs to 12 residues. Germline lookup yields CDR1 MNHNY and CDR2 SVGAGI (reference sequence). Trimming pared 5 bases from V and 4 bases from J, leaving 6 bases between.